Below, 29 T cell receptor beta chains from the same sample are listed, as sequenced in a study of Ad26.COV2.S vaccination and SARS-CoV-2 variants. As for treatment: roughly 19 received Ad26.COV2.S at low or high dose, single or two shots; roughly 5 received placebo; per-sample allocation not given. After the first vaccine or placebo injection, samples were drawn on day 63. The protocol was immunoSEQ multiplex PCR, while the TCRdb copy is restricted to in-frame clones and leaves out a portion. The sample contains a few hundred thousand clones, roughly 85% of which appear only once. The sample was peripheral blood, taken in a trial of Ad26.COV2.S vaccine versus placebo. The receptors come from a person aged 18-65 years who received the Ad26.COV2.S COVID-19 vaccine or a placebo.

This chain links TRBV6-1 with TRBJ2-3, with 8 bases aligning to TRBD2. J gave up 6 bases and V 3 bases, and 17 bases lay outside the gene matches. Per germline, CDR1 MNHNS and CDR2 SASEGT. CDR3 length: 18 amino acids. The DNA of the CDR3 is TGTGCCAGCAGTGACCCGCGGAGCGGGAGCTCTAGACGGGATACGCAGTATTTT. This codes for CASSDPRSGSSRRDTQYF.

The rearrangement joins TRBV11-3 to TRBJ2-1, with 14 bases that match TRBD2. This CDR3 contains 15 residues. V lost 2 bases to trimming and J lost 10 bases; unmatched junction nucleotides: 4. Germline V lookup: CDR1 SGHNT, CDR2 YENEEA. Here the CDR3 DNA reads TGTGCCAGCAGCTTAACTAGGACTAGCGGGGGGGAGCAGTTCTTC. Its translation: CASSLTRTSGGEQFF.

V gene TRBV29-1 combines with J gene TRBJ1-1; 7 bases fit TRBD1. V lost 7 bases, J lost 4 bases, and 9 bases stayed unmatched. The CDR3 length is 13 residues. The V gene's germline CDR1 is SQVTM and CDR2 ANQGSEA. The CDR3 sequence is CSASGTEPTEAFF. The CDR3 bases are TGCAGCGCTTCGGGGACAGAACCCACTGAAGCTTTCTTT.

This chain joins TRBV5-1 and TRBJ1-3, with no clear D. Trimming shortened V by 5 bases and J by 0 bases, and 9 bases separated the two germline ends. Germline CDR1 and CDR2: SGHRS and YFSETQ. The CDR3 has 14 residues. CDR3 sequence: CASRNPGSGNTIYF. CDR3 DNA: TGCGCCAGCAGGAACCCAGGCTCTGGAAACACCATATATTTT.

V and J are TRBV19 and TRBJ2-2; maybe TRBD2 (6 bases). From germline, CDR1 is LNHDA and CDR2 SQIVND (reference sequence). Trimming shortened V by 10 bases and J by 2 bases, and 14 bases separated the two germline ends. This CDR3 has 14 residues. CDR3 nucleotide sequence: TGTGCCACCCAACGGGGGTTAAACACCGGGGAGCTGTTTTTT. Protein sequence: CATQRGLNTGELFF.

The rearrangement joins TRBV24-1 to TRBJ1-2; 7 nucleotides line up with TRBD1. V trimming: 5 bases; J trimming: 7 bases; junction bases outside the gene matches: 3. Germline CDR1 is KGHDR and CDR2 is SFDVKD. The length of the CDR3 is 12 residues. CDR3 amino acids: CATSGDRVGYTF. The DNA for the CDR3 is TGTGCCACCAGTGGCGACAGGGTTGGCTACACCTTC.

This clone appeared a few times. The chain employs TRBV19 and TRBJ1-2, with D possibly matching TRBD1 (5 bases). Trimming took off 3 bases at V and 6 bases at J, with 20 bases between the two ends. This CDR3 is 16 amino acids long. Germline V lookup: CDR1 LNHDA, CDR2 SQIVND (reference sequence). CDR3 DNA: TGTGCCAGTAGTATGGGTCCCGGACACGCTTTGGATGGCTACACCTTC. This translates into CASSMGPGHALDGYTF.

The rearrangement uses TRBV6-6 and TRBJ2-7; perhaps TRBD2 as D (6 bases). Germline CDR1 is MNHNY and CDR2 is SVGAGI (reference sequence). The V end lost 0 bases, the J end lost 6 bases, and 15 bases lay between the germline ends. The CDR3 spans 15 residues. The CDR3 loop is CASSYSRGSRAEQYF. CDR3 DNA: TGTGCCAGCAGTTACTCTCGGGGGAGCAGGGCCGAGCAGTACTTC.

V gene TRBV29-1 combines with J gene TRBJ2-7, with a tentative D call TRBD2 (5 bases). Germline V lookup: CDR1 SQVTM, CDR2 ANQGSEA. V gave up 7 bases and J gave up 3 bases, with 13 bases separating them. This CDR3 has 12 amino acids. This chain's CDR3 is CSARSGNYEQYF. In DNA, the CDR3 is TGCAGCGCTAGGTCCGGGAACTACGAGCAGTACTTC.

The chain recombines TRBV19 with TRBJ1-6; no definite D call. Germline V lookup: CDR1 LNHDA, CDR2 SQIVND (reference sequence). Trimming cost V 1 base and J 5 bases, with 6 bases left between them. The CDR3 runs to 14 residues. The DNA for the CDR3 is TGTGCCAGTAGTATAGTTGCAGATAATTCACCCCTCCACTTT. As protein: CASSIVADNSPLHF.

The chain employs TRBV11-2 and TRBJ2-1; tentatively, D is TRBD1 (5 bases). This CDR3 is 12 amino acids long. Trimming left V 5 bases short and J 8 bases short, with 10 bases between. Germline-derived CDR1 and CDR2 are SGHAT and FQNNGV. CDR3 DNA sequence: TGTGCCAGCAGCCAGGGTGGCGATGAGCAGTTCTTC. Protein sequence: CASSQGGDEQFF.

The J gene is TRBJ2-2, the V gene TRBV6-1; D unresolved. Germline CDR1 reads MNHNS; CDR2 reads SASEGT. Trimming took off 3 bases at V and 5 bases at J, with 10 bases between the two ends. This CDR3 contains 14 residues. DNA of the CDR3: TGTGCCAGCAGTGATTCCACCCATACCGGGGAGCTGTTTTTT. Translation: CASSDSTHTGELFF.

This clone was counted between two and nine times. This sequence joins TRBV18 and TRBJ1-6; D is perhaps TRBD1 (5 bases). Germline loops: CDR1 KGHSH, CDR2 LQKENI. The germline V and J ends were trimmed by 5 bases and 6 bases, with 11 bases remaining between them. This CDR3 has 14 amino acids. The CDR3 nucleotides read TGTGCCAGCTCAACGGGACCGCCTAATTCACCCCTCCACTTT. It codes for CASSTGPPNSPLHF.

The chain is built from TRBV19 and TRBJ2-1; D may correspond to TRBD1 or TRBD2 (6 bases each). Germline CDR1 is LNHDA and CDR2 is SQIVND (reference sequence). The V end lost 7 bases, the J end lost 0 bases, and 19 bases lay between the germline ends. CDR3 size: 17 residues. Here the CDR3 DNA reads TGTGCCAGTAAAAGGGTTGGAGGGGGGAGCTCCTACAATGAGCAGTTCTTC. Translation: CASKRVGGGSSYNEQFF.

The chain recombines TRBV6-5 with TRBJ1-2; a weak D match, TRBD1 (6 bases). Germline V gene sequence: CDR1 MNHEY, CDR2 SVGAGI. V lost 4 bases to trimming and J lost 0 bases, with 9 bases between them. This CDR3 has 14 residues. CDR3 sequence (DNA): TGTGCCAGCAGTTCACAGGGAGCTAACTATGGCTACACCTTC. Its translation: CASSSQGANYGYTF.

The chain couples TRBV7-9 to TRBJ2-1; no clear D. Germline values: CDR1 SEHNR, CDR2 FQNEAQ (reference sequence). Deletions cut 3 bases from V and 15 bases from J, with 18 bases between. The CDR3 contains 13 residues. The CDR3 DNA is TGTGCCAGCAGCTTGGCGACGGTCGATACCCCGTTCTTC. The encoded protein is CASSLATVDTPFF.

This chain uses TRBV25-1 with TRBJ2-2; 13 positions match TRBD2. This CDR3 comprises 16 residues. Per germline, CDR1 MGHDK and CDR2 SYGVNS. V lost 4 bases and J lost 5; bases outside the gene matches: 4. The CDR3 region is CASSAPGLAGTGELFF. In DNA form, the CDR3 reads TGTGCCAGCAGTGCCCCGGGACTAGCGGGGACCGGGGAGCTGTTTTTT.

The gene calls are TRBV2 and TRBJ1-2; D perhaps matches TRBD1 (6 bases). Trimming took off 6 bases at V and 4 bases at J, with 15 bases between the two ends. This CDR3 has 14 amino acids. Germline CDR1 and CDR2: SNHLY and FYNNEI. The chain's CDR3 is CASRGAGRGYGYTF. In DNA form, the CDR3 reads TGTGCCAGCAGGGGGGCAGGGAGGGGCTATGGCTACACCTTC.

Only a few counts were recorded for this clone. This chain connects TRBV7-2 to TRBJ1-2; perhaps TRBD1 as D (5 bases). Trimming took off 3 bases at V and 5 bases at J, with 10 bases between the two ends. Per the germline V gene, CDR1 is SGHTA and CDR2 is FQGNSA. The CDR3 consists of 13 residues. CDR3 DNA sequence: TGTGCCAGCAGCTTTCGACAGCTTTATGGCTACACCTTC. It is translated as CASSFRQLYGYTF.

This clone has only a few counts. The chain carries TRBV7-2 and TRBJ1-2, with 7 bases matching TRBD1. CDR3 length equals 13 residues. From germline, CDR1 is SGHTA and CDR2 FQGNSA. J lost 1 base, V lost 4 bases, and 0 bases had no gene match. In DNA form, the CDR3 reads TGTGCCAGCAGCTGGGACAGTAACTATGGCTACACCTTC. Its protein product is CASSWDSNYGYTF.

The CDR3 bases are TGTGCCAGCAGTTTCCGCCGATGGAGCGGGAGATCCCCAGGCGAGCAGTACTTC. Translated: CASSFRRWSGRSPGEQYF. V usage is TRBV28 and J usage is TRBJ2-7, with TRBD2 matching 8 bases. The CDR3 covers 18 residues. Germline lookup yields CDR1 MDHEN and CDR2 SYDVKM. J was trimmed by 6 bases and V by 3 bases; bases with no gene match: 19.

This chain joins TRBV4-2 and TRBJ2-3; D not certain. The CDR3 has 12 residues. Germline CDR1 is LGHNA and CDR2 is YNFKEQ. V was shortened by 1 base and J by 5 bases, with 4 bases between the two germline ends. This chain's CDR3 is CASSQGRDTQYF. CDR3 in DNA: TGTGCCAGCAGCCAAGGGCGAGATACGCAGTATTTT.

The rearrangement uses TRBV6-5 and TRBJ2-7; D possibly matches TRBD1 or TRBD2 (5 bases each). Germline CDR1 MNHEY, CDR2 SVGAGI. Trimming took off 8 bases at V and 4 bases at J, with 15 bases between the two ends. The CDR3 is made up of 13 amino acids. The CDR3 DNA is TGTGCCAGCCGGGACGCTCCTACTTACGAGCAGTACTTC. Its protein product is CASRDAPTYEQYF.

The genes are TRBV18 and TRBJ2-7; D ambiguous. The CDR3 loop spans 13 amino acids. Germline V gene sequence: CDR1 KGHSH, CDR2 LQKENI. V lost 5 bases, J lost 2 bases, and 10 bases lay in between. The CDR3 region is CASSSSTPYEQYF. CDR3 DNA sequence: TGTGCCAGCTCATCGAGTACTCCCTACGAGCAGTACTTC.

The chain recombines TRBV4-2 with TRBJ1-6, with D unresolved. V lost 1 base to trimming and J lost 10 bases, with 8 bases between them. Looked up from germline, CDR1 is LGHNA and CDR2 is YNFKEQ. CDR3 length equals 13 residues. The CDR3 protein is CASSQAGRSPLHF. As DNA, the CDR3 is TGTGCCAGCAGCCAAGCTGGTCGGTCACCCCTCCACTTT.

This clone appeared once. The chain has TRBV5-5 and TRBJ1-1; 9 bases fit TRBD1. The CDR3 totals 16 residues. Trimming at V came to 0 bases and at J to 0 bases, leaving 3 bases not matched to a gene. Germline V gene sequence: CDR1 SGHKS, CDR2 YYEKEE (reference sequence). The CDR3 loop reads CASSLGTGAMNTEAFF. Written as DNA, the CDR3 is TGTGCCAGCAGCTTGGGGACAGGGGCGATGAACACTGAAGCTTTCTTT.

The CDR3 protein is CASSLAGNYGYTF. CDR3 DNA sequence: TGTGCCAGCAGCTTAGCCGGGAACTATGGCTACACCTTC. The chain carries TRBV7-9 and TRBJ1-2; D unresolved. Germline CDR1 and CDR2: SEHNR and FQNEAQ (reference sequence). Trimming took off 0 bases at V and 2 bases at J, with 4 bases between the two ends. The CDR3 covers 13 residues.

This clone was recorded only once. V and J are TRBV4-1 and TRBJ1-2, with D unclear. Trimming stripped 2 bases from V and 8 bases from J, with 12 bases between. Germline V CDR1 and CDR2: MGHRA, YSYEKL. The CDR3 is 13 residues long. CDR3 region: CASSQWERGGYTF. In nucleotides, the CDR3 is TGCGCCAGCAGCCAATGGGAAAGAGGCGGCTACACCTTC.

J is TRBJ1-5 and V is TRBV6-1, with D maybe TRBD1 (5 bases). CDR1 is MNHNS and CDR2 is SASEGT in the germline V gene. The CDR3 runs to 13 residues. Trimming pared 2 bases from V and 6 bases from J, leaving 8 bases between. The CDR3 DNA sequence: TGTGCCAGCAGTGAAAGGAGGGGTCAGCCCCAGCATTTT. Translation gives CASSERRGQPQHF.